The T cell receptor beta chain under discussion was sequenced for a study of cytomegalovirus exposure and HLA in healthy donors. Whole-study results and caveats: The study recorded about 160 TCR beta chains that were cytomegalovirus-associated. The study dropped some indistinguishable V segments, TRBV6-2 and TRBV6-3 among them. A later analysis linked a missense variant in DCLRE1C to the trimming of TCR beta V and J genes.

The sample holds a few counts of this clone. Its antigen is undetermined. There are 13 residues in the CDR3. V lost 6 bases and J 2 bases, leaving 14 bases between the germline ends. Germline values: CDR1 SQVTM, CDR2 ANQGSEA. 13 Jbeta primers and 60 Vbeta primers were used for the PCR. The data were produced by immunoSEQ multiplex PCR, yet TCRdb's version contains in-frame clones alone and is incomplete. This table holds about 210,000 clones, roughly 79% found once. The receptor's source is a male donor in good health and CMV-seronegative. V usage is TRBV29-1 and J usage is TRBJ2-7; the D gene is possibly TRBD1 (6 bases). The sample was PBMCs. The CDR3 DNA follows: TGCAGCGTGATACAGGGTTTCCCCTACGAGCAGTACTTC. Encoded protein: CSVIQGFPYEQYF.